This entry lists 16 T cell receptor beta chains sequenced from one sample in a study of vaccination effects on CD4 cells after COVID-19. Measured with immunoSEQ multiplex PCR; TCRdb has only the in-frame clones, and not every one. The sample holds 67,000 or so clones, about 80% seen once. Expansion of antigen-specific CD4+ T cells with viral peptide pools was carried out by the ViraFEST assay before sequencing. Culturing for nine to ten days preceded CD4+ T cell isolation. Each person got two doses of an mRNA SARS-CoV-2 vaccine, BNT162b2 or mRNA-1273. The antigens these receptors bind are not known. This material consisted of CD4+ T cells from PBMCs cultured with HCoV-229E spike peptides, taken after COVID-19 vaccination. The receptor source for this set is a human donor who received a COVID-19 vaccine.

This CDR3 reads CASTLREHHPQHF. As DNA, the CDR3 is TGTGCCAGCACCCTGAGGGAGCACCACCCCCAGCATTTT. This rearrangement joins TRBV12-3 or TRBV12-4 to TRBJ1-5; D gene uncertain. The CDR3 has 13 amino acids. The germline V and J ends were trimmed by 7 bases and 10 bases, with 17 bases remaining between them.

The V and J genes are TRBV7-2 and TRBJ1-5; TRBD1 might be the D (5 bases). The CDR3 sequence is 19 residues long. The V end lost 3 bases, the J end lost 0 bases, and 21 bases lay between the germline ends. Per germline, CDR1 SGHTA and CDR2 FQGNSA. In nucleotides, the CDR3 is TGTGCCAGCAGCTTTCGTGTAGGGGACGCCATGTATAGCAATCAGCCCCAGCATTTT. Translated: CASSFRVGDAMYSNQPQHF.

CDR3: CASSGGLTQQETQYF. DNA of the CDR3: TGTGCCAGTAGTGGGGGCCTTACCCAGCAGGAGACCCAGTACTTC. The chain joins TRBV19 to TRBJ2-5; TRBD1 might be the D (6 bases). V gave up 5 bases and J gave up 5 bases, with 18 bases separating them. The CDR3 extends over 15 amino acids. CDR1 and CDR2 from the germline V gene are LNHDA and SQIVND (reference sequence). The full variable domain, with the rest looked up from reference TRBV19 and TRBJ2-5, is DGGITQSPKYLFRKEGQNVTLSCEQNLNHDAMYWYRQDPGQGLRLIYYSQIVNDFQKGDIAEGYSVSREKKESFPLTVTSAQKNPTAFYLCASSGGLTQQETQYFGPGTRLLVL.

The CDR3 DNA reads TGTGCCAGCTCACGGGGAACAGGCCACATAGGTGAAGCTTTCTTT. It is translated as CASSRGTGHIGEAFF. The chain is built from TRBV18 and TRBJ1-1; possibly TRBD1 for D (5 bases). V was trimmed by 4 bases and J by 7 bases, leaving 19 bases between them. Germline V gene lookup returns CDR1 KGHSH and CDR2 LQKENI. The length of the CDR3 is 15 residues.

The chain recombines TRBV24-1 with TRBJ2-3; 7 nucleotides line up with TRBD1. Losses at the gene ends were 6 bases for V and 6 bases for J; bases not matched to a gene: 11. The germline V gene encodes CDR1 KGHDR and CDR2 SFDVKD. The CDR3 spans 15 residues. The CDR3 is CATSSRTGRWDTQYF. Here the CDR3 DNA reads TGTGCCACCAGTTCCCGGACAGGCCGCTGGGATACGCAGTATTTT.

The chain links TRBV5-1 to TRBJ2-3, with D possibly being TRBD2 (5 bases). The CDR3 extends over 14 amino acids. Per germline, CDR1 SGHRS and CDR2 YFSETQ. Trimming cost V 2 bases and J 2 bases, with 9 bases left between them. The CDR3 loop reads CASSFGLVTDTQYF. As DNA, the CDR3 is TGCGCCAGCAGCTTCGGACTTGTCACAGATACGCAGTATTTT.

The J gene is TRBJ2-5, the V gene TRBV2, with TRBD1 matching 10 bases. This CDR3 region has 15 residues. CDR1 is SNHLY, CDR2 FYNNEI, per germline. J lost 3 bases, V lost 2 bases, and 3 bases had no gene match. The CDR3 bases are TGTGCCAGCAGTGAATCGACAGGGGGCGAAGAGACCCAGTACTTC. Encoded protein: CASSESTGGEETQYF.

There are a few counts of this clone. V is TRBV28 and J is TRBJ2-6; D possibly corresponds to TRBD2 (6 bases). Per germline, CDR1 MDHEN and CDR2 SYDVKM. V was cut by 7 bases and J by 0 bases, with 25 bases left in between. This CDR3 spans 20 amino acids. CDR3 protein: CASIRNRGWGATSGANVLTF. CDR3 sequence (DNA): TGTGCCAGCATTCGCAATCGGGGGTGGGGTGCGACCTCTGGGGCCAACGTCCTGACTTTC.

J is TRBJ1-2 and V is TRBV6-1; D may be TRBD1 (6 bases). V dropped 6 bases and J dropped 6 bases, with 14 bases sitting between them. This CDR3 contains 13 residues. Germline V lookup: CDR1 MNHNS, CDR2 SASEGT. The CDR3 region has the DNA TGTGCCAGCAGGATGGGGGCGCGGGATGGCTACACCTTC. It specifies CASRMGARDGYTF.

The V call is TRBV10-1, the J call TRBJ2-1; 7 positions match TRBD1. Trimming cost V 6 bases and J 4 bases; bases outside gene matches: 9. The germline CDR1 and CDR2 sequences are WNHNN and SYGVQD (reference sequence). There are 15 residues in the CDR3. CDR3 protein: CASSARGQPYNEQFF. CDR3 nucleotide sequence: TGCGCCAGCAGCGCCCGGGGACAGCCTTACAATGAGCAGTTCTTC.

In this sample, this clone turned up a few times. The V and J genes are TRBV7-9 and TRBJ1-4; D is undetermined. Trimming pared 3 bases from V and 5 bases from J, leaving 25 bases between. CDR1 and CDR2 (germline): SEHNR, FQNEAQ (reference sequence). CDR3 length: 19 amino acids. The DNA of the CDR3 is TGTGCCAGCAGCTTCGTAGGGTGGAGGCCGCAGGAAGAGAATGAAAAACTGTTTTTT. It encodes CASSFVGWRPQEENEKLFF.

The chain couples TRBV29-1 to TRBJ1-4, with D perhaps TRBD1 (5 bases). Germline lookup yields CDR1 SQVTM and CDR2 ANQGSEA. Deletions cut 8 bases from V and 4 bases from J, with 11 bases between. The CDR3 runs to 12 residues. The CDR3 here is CSPDSHNEKLFF. The CDR3, as DNA: TGCAGCCCAGACAGTCATAATGAAAAACTGTTTTTT.

V usage is TRBV7-2 and J usage is TRBJ2-5; 7 nucleotides agree with TRBD2. CDR1 is SGHTA and CDR2 is FQGNSA in the germline V gene. The CDR3 contains 16 residues. V shed 3 bases and J 4 bases; nucleotides not matched to a gene: 11. In DNA, the CDR3 is TGTGCCAGCAGCTTGGGACTATTTCCCCAACGAGAGACCCAGTACTTC. It encodes CASSLGLFPQRETQYF.

The chain couples TRBV14 to TRBJ2-6, with D perhaps TRBD1 (6 bases). Germline CDR1 and CDR2: SGHDN and FVKESK. V dropped 3 bases and J dropped 0 bases, with 12 bases sitting between them. The CDR3 covers 17 residues. In DNA, the CDR3 is TGTGCCAGCAGCCACAAAGGGGGAATCTCTGGGGCCAACGTCCTGACTTTC. This codes for CASSHKGGISGANVLTF.

The chain joins TRBV5-1 to TRBJ2-5; 8 bases line up with TRBD1. Germline CDR1 and CDR2: SGHRS and YFSETQ. The ends lost 6 bases at V and 5 bases at J; junction bases unmatched: 12. CDR3 length equals 15 residues. The CDR3 DNA follows: TGCGCCAGCACCAAAACCGACAGGGGCTGGGAGACCCAGTACTTC. This sequence encodes CASTKTDRGWETQYF.

As DNA, the CDR3 is TGTGCCAGCAGCCAGCGTGGGACAGGACTCGGGGAGCTGTTTTTT. This encodes CASSQRGTGLGELFF. The V gene is TRBV3-1 (or the pseudogene TRBV3-2), the J gene TRBJ2-2; TRBD1 matches 8 bases. The J segment lost 7 bases and the V segment lost 3 bases, leaving 7 bases of the junction unmatched. This CDR3 contains 15 residues. Germline-derived CDR1 and CDR2 are LGHDT and YNNKEL (reference sequence).